The T cell receptor beta chain described here comes from a study of blood T cell repertoires in COVID-19. About the study: There were acute and convalescent COVID-19 samples, and they came from the United States, Italy and Spain. From T cells, B-cell-depleted T cells, or PBMCs came the material, which was cDNA or gDNA.

This clone was detected a few times. Original methodology: For nucleated cells, counts were estimated from reference gene primer amplification. Repertoires were generated with immunoSEQ multiplex PCR, while TCRdb's copy carries only in-frame clones and drops some. From that table come the V and J calls and clone size; the DNA was used to work out D and trimming. This table holds about 49,000 clones, 82% found once. The CDR3 totals 15 residues. Germline-derived CDR1 and CDR2 are SGHTS and YDEGEE. V was pared by 6 bases and J by 5 bases, with 18 bases between. Specimen: peripheral blood. The sequence was collected from an older woman with acute or convalescent COVID-19. V gene TRBV5-8 combines with J gene TRBJ2-1; tentatively, D is TRBD2 (6 bases). This chain's CDR3 is CASTRAQLAHNEQFF. In nucleotides, the CDR3 is TGTGCCAGCACGCGAGCACAACTAGCCCACAATGAGCAGTTCTTC. The full variable domain, rest sourced from reference TRBV5-8 and TRBJ2-1, is EAGVTQSPTHLIKTRGQQATLRCSPISGHTSVYWYQQALGLGLQFLLWYDEGEERNRGNFPPRFSGRQFPNYSSELNVNALELEDSALYLCASTRAQLAHNEQFFGPGTRLTVL.